Sequencing of this TCR beta chain was carried out in a study of OX40 agonist ivuxolimab in advanced cancers. Study findings and constraints: Low normalized T-cell clonal expansion also characterized some of the nonresponders.

The germline V and J ends were trimmed by 3 bases and 6 bases, with 14 bases remaining between them. The germline CDR1 and CDR2 sequences are SGHAT and FQNNGV. The CDR3 spans 15 residues. Remarks on this clone: Its antigen remains unknown.

TCRdb's copy holds only in-frame clones and misses some; the assay was immunoSEQ multiplex PCR. The data show about 84,000 clones, 90% to 95% seen once. The clonotype comes from an adult with an advanced solid tumor such as melanoma, head and neck, liver or kidney cancer. The chain is built from TRBV11-2 and TRBJ1-4; tentatively, D is TRBD1 (6 bases). The source material was CD4+ or CD8+ T cells sorted from blood, sampled in a trial of the OX40 agonist ivuxolimab. CDR3 sequence reads: CASSLGHLGDEKLFF. The DNA of the CDR3 is TGTGCCAGCAGCTTGGGACACCTGGGGGATGAAAAACTGTTTTTT.